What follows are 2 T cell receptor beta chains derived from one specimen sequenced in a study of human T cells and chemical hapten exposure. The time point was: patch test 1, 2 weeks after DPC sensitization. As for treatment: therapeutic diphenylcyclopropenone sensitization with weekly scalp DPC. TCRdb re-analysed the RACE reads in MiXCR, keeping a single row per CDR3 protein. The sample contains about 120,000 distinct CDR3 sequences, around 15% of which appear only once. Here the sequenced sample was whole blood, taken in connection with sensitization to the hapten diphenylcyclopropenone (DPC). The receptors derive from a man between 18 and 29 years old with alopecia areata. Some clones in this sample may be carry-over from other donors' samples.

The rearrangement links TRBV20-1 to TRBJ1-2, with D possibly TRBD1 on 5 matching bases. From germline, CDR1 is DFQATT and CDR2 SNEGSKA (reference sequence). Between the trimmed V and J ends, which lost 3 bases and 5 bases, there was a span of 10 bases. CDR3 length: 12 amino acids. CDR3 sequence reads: CSASPREYGYTF. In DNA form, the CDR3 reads TGCAGTGCTAGCCCCAGGGAGTATGGCTACACCTTC.

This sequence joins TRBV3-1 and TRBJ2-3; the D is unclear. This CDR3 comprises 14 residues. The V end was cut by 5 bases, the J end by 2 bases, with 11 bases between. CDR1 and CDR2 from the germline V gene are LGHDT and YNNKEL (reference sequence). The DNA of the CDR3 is TGTGCCAGCAGCGAAGGTACATCCACAGATACGCAGTATTTT. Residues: CASSEGTSTDTQYF.